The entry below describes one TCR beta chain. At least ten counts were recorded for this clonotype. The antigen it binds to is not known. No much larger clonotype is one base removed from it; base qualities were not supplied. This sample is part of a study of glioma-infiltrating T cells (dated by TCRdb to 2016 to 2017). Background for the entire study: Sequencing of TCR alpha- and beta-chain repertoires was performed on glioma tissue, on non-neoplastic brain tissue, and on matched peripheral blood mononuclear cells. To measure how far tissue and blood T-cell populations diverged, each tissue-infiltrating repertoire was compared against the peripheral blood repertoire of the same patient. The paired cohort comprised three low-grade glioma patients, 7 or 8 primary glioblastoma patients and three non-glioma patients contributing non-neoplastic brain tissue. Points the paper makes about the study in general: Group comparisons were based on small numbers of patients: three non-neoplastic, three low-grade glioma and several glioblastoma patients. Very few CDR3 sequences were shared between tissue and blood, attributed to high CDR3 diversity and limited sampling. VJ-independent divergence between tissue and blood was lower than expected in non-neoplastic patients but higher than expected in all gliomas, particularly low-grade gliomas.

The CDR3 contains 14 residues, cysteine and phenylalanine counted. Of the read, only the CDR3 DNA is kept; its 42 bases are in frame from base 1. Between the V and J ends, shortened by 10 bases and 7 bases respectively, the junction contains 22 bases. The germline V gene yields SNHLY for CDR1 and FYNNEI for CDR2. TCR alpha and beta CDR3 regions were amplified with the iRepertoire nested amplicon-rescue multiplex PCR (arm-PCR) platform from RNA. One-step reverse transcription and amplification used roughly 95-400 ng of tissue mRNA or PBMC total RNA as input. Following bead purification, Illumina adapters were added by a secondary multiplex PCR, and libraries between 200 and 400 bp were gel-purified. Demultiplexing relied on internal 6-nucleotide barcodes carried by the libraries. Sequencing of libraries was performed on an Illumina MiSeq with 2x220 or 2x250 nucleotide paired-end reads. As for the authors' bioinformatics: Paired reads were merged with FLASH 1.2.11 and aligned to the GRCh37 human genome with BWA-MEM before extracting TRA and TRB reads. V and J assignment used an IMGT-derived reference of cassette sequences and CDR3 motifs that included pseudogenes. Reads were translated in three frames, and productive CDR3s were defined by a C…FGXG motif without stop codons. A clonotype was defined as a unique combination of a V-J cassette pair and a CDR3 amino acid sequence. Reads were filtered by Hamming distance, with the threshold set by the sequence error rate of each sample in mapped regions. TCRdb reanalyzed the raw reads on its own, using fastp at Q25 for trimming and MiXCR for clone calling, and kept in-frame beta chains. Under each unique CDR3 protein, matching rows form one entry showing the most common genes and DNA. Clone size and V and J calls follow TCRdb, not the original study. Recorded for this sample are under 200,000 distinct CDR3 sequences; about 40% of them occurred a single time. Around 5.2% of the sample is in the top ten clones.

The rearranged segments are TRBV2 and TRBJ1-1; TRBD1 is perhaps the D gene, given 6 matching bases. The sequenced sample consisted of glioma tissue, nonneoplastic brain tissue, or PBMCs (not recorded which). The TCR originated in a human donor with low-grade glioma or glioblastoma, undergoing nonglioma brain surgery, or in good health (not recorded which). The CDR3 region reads CATRGQTKISEAFF. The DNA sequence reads TGTGCCACCCGGGGGCAGACCAAGATTAGTGAAGCTTTCTTT.